A selection of T cell receptor beta chains follows, all from one sample in a study of T cell responses to AZD1222 COVID-19 vaccine. The protocol was immunoSEQ multiplex PCR, while the TCRdb copy is restricted to in-frame clones and leaves out a portion. The data hold about 100,000 clones, with 80% to 95% observed a single time. The sequenced sample was peripheral blood, obtained on day 0 of AZD1222 vaccination. All receptors derive from an adult in good health. CDR3s include the opening cysteine and the closing phenylalanine or tryptophan. Each record gives: CDR3 protein, CDR3 DNA, clone size, J gene, V gene, D gene. D genes are given only for firm matches. The size entry is marked missing in some rows and otherwise reads once, few, many or a size class.

CDR3aa: CASSPPQGYEQYF
CDR3nt: TGTGCCAGCAGTCCCCCTCAGGGCTACGAGCAGTACTTC
abundance: few
j_gene: TRBJ2-7
v_gene: TRBV27
d_gene: NA

CDR3aa: CASSASGGTYEQYF
CDR3nt: TGTGCCAGCAGCGCCAGTGGGGGAACCTACGAGCAGTACTTC
abundance: few
j_gene: TRBJ2-7
v_gene: TRBV7-8
d_gene: NA

CDR3aa: CASSLEGSNYGYTF
CDR3nt: TGTGCCAGCAGTTTGGAGGGGTCCAACTATGGCTACACCTTC
abundance: NA
j_gene: TRBJ1-2
v_gene: TRBV28
d_gene: NA

CDR3aa: CASSEANSDDYQETQYF
CDR3nt: TGTGCCAGCAGTGAAGCGAATTCCGACGACTACCAAGAGACCCAGTACTTC
abundance: NA
j_gene: TRBJ2-5
v_gene: TRBV6-1
d_gene: NA

CDR3aa: CASSLRFLDYEQYF
CDR3nt: TGTGCCAGTAGTTTGAGATTCCTAGACTACGAGCAGTACTTC
abundance: NA
j_gene: TRBJ2-7
v_gene: TRBV19
d_gene: NA

CDR3aa: CASSVGRRLTEAFF
CDR3nt: TGTGCCAGCAGCGTGGGACGGAGACTCACTGAAGCTTTCTTT
abundance: NA
j_gene: TRBJ1-1
v_gene: TRBV5-6
d_gene: NA

CDR3aa: CASSLNVYEQYF
CDR3nt: TGTGCCAGCAGTTTAAACGTGTACGAGCAGTACTTC
abundance: NA
j_gene: TRBJ2-7
v_gene: TRBV12-3/TRBV12-4
d_gene: NA

CDR3aa: CASSLESGGGNIQYF
CDR3nt: TGTGCCAGCAGCTTAGAATCGGGGGGAGGTAACATTCAGTACTTC
abundance: NA
j_gene: TRBJ2-4
v_gene: TRBV13
d_gene: TRBD2

CDR3aa: CASSPTGDGYTF
CDR3nt: TGTGCCAGCAGTCCTACTGGTGACGGCTACACCTTC
abundance: NA
j_gene: TRBJ1-2
v_gene: TRBV28
d_gene: NA

CDR3aa: CASSLYLVRGQYMNTEAFF
CDR3nt: TGTGCCAGCAGCTTATACCTCGTCCGAGGACAGTACATGAACACTGAAGCTTTCTTT
abundance: few
j_gene: TRBJ1-1
v_gene: TRBV7-9
d_gene: NA

CDR3aa: CASSLSRSEAFF
CDR3nt: TGTGCCAGCAGCTTGTCACGGTCAGAAGCTTTCTTT
abundance: NA
j_gene: TRBJ1-1
v_gene: TRBV13
d_gene: NA

CDR3aa: CASSVDSYNEQFF
CDR3nt: TGTGCCAGCAGCGTAGATTCCTACAATGAGCAGTTCTTC
abundance: few
j_gene: TRBJ2-1
v_gene: TRBV9
d_gene: NA

CDR3aa: CASSLGLVSSTDTQYF
CDR3nt: TGTGCCAGCAGTTTAGGACTAGTCTCTAGCACAGATACGCAGTATTTT
abundance: NA
j_gene: TRBJ2-3
v_gene: TRBV11-3
d_gene: TRBD2

CDR3aa: CASALGPSTEAFF
CDR3nt: TGTGCCAGCGCCCTTGGACCGAGCACTGAAGCTTTCTTT
abundance: NA
j_gene: TRBJ1-1
v_gene: TRBV12-3/TRBV12-4
d_gene: NA

CDR3aa: CASSEWDRSSTDTQYF
CDR3nt: TGTGCCAGCAGTGAATGGGACAGGTCCTCCACAGATACGCAGTATTTT
abundance: NA
j_gene: TRBJ2-3
v_gene: TRBV2
d_gene: TRBD1

CDR3aa: CASASGERTGELFF
CDR3nt: TGTGCCAGCGCCTCGGGGGAAAGAACCGGGGAGCTGTTTTTT
abundance: NA
j_gene: TRBJ2-2
v_gene: TRBV10-3
d_gene: NA

CDR3aa: CASRESNTGELFF
CDR3nt: TGTGCCAGCCGTGAGTCTAACACCGGGGAGCTGTTTTTT
abundance: NA
j_gene: TRBJ2-2
v_gene: TRBV3-1/TRBV3-2
d_gene: NA

CDR3aa: CASTLRGGTAEAFF
CDR3nt: TGTGCCAGCACCTTGCGAGGGGGGACCGCTGAAGCTTTCTTT
abundance: NA
j_gene: TRBJ1-1
v_gene: TRBV6-5
d_gene: NA

CDR3aa: CASSSRQADTQYF
CDR3nt: TGTGCCAGCAGTTCTCGGCAGGCAGATACGCAGTATTTT
abundance: NA
j_gene: TRBJ2-3
v_gene: TRBV12-3/TRBV12-4
d_gene: NA

CDR3aa: CASSYRETGELFF
CDR3nt: TGTGCCAGCAGTTACAGGGAAACCGGGGAGCTGTTTTTT
abundance: NA
j_gene: TRBJ2-2
v_gene: TRBV27
d_gene: NA

CDR3aa: CASSVGPGTSGFSYEQYF
CDR3nt: TGTGCCAGCAGCGTAGGTCCCGGGACTAGCGGATTCTCCTACGAGCAGTACTTC
abundance: NA
j_gene: TRBJ2-7
v_gene: TRBV9
d_gene: TRBD2

CDR3aa: CASSRARDSPNEKLFF
CDR3nt: TGCGCCAGCAGCCGTGCCCGGGACAGTCCTAATGAAAAACTGTTTTTT
abundance: NA
j_gene: TRBJ1-4
v_gene: TRBV5-1
d_gene: TRBD1